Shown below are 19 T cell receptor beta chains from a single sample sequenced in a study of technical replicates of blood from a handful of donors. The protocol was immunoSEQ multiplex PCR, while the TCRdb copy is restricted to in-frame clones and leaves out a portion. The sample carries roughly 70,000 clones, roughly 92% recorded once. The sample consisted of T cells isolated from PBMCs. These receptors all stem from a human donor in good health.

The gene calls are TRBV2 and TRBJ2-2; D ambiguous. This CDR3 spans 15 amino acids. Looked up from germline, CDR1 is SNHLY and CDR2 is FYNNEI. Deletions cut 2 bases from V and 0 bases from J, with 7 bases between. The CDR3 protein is CASSEFTPNTGELFF. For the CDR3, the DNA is TGTGCCAGCAGTGAATTTACACCGAACACCGGGGAGCTGTTTTTT.

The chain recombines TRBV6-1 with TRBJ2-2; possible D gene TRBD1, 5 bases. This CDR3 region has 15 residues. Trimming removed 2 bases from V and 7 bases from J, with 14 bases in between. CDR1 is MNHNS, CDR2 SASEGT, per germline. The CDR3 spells CASSESAGIGGELFF. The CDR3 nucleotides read TGTGCCAGCAGTGAATCGGCAGGGATCGGCGGGGAGCTGTTTTTT.

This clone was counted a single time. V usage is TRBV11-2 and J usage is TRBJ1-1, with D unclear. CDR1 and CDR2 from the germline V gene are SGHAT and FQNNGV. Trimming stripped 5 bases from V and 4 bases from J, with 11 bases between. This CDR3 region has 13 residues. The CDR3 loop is CASSLMEGTEAFF. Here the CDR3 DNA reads TGTGCCAGCAGCCTTATGGAGGGCACTGAAGCTTTCTTT.

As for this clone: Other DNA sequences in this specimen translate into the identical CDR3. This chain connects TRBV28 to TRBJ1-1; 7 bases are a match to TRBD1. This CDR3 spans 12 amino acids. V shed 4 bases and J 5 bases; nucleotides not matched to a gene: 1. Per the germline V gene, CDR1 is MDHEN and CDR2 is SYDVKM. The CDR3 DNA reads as TGTGCCAGCAGTTCAGGGGGAACTGAAGCTTTCTTT. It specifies CASSSGGTEAFF.

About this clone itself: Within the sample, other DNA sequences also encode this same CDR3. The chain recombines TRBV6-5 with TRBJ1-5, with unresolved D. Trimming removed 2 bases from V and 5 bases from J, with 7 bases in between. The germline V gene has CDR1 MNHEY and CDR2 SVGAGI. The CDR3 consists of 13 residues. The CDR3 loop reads CASSYGPDQPQHF. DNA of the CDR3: TGTGCCAGCAGTTACGGGCCAGATCAGCCCCAGCATTTT.

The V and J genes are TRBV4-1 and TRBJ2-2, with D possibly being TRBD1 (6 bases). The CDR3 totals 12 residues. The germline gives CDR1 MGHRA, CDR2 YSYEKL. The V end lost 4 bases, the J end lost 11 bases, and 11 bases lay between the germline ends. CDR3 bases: TGCGCCAGCAGCCTAGTCGGGACAGAGCTGTTTTTT. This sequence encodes CASSLVGTELFF.

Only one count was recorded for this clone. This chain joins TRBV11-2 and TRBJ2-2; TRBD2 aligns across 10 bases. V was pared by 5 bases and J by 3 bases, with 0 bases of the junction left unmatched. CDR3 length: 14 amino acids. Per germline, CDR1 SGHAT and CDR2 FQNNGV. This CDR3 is CASSGLADTGELFF. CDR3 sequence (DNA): TGTGCCAGCAGCGGACTAGCGGACACCGGGGAGCTGTTTTTT.

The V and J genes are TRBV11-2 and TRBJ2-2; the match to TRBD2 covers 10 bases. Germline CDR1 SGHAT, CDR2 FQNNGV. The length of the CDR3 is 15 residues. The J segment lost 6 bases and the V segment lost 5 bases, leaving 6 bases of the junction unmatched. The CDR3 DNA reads TGTGCCAGCAGCAAATCTAGCGGGAGTCCCGGGGAGCTGTTTTTT. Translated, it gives CASSKSSGSPGELFF. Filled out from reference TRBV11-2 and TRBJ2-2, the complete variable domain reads EAGVAQSPRYKIIEKRQSVAFWCNPISGHATLYWYQQILGQGPKLLIQFQNNGVVDDSQLPKDRFSAERLKGVDSTLKIQPAKLEDSAVYLCASSKSSGSPGELFFGEGSRLTVL.

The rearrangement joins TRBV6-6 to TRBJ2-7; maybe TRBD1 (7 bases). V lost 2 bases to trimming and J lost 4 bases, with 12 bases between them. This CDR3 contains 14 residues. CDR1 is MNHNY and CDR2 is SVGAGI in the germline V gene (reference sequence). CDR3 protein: CASSYGPGGYEQYF. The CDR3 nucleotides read TGTGCCAGCAGTTACGGTCCAGGGGGGTACGAGCAGTACTTC.

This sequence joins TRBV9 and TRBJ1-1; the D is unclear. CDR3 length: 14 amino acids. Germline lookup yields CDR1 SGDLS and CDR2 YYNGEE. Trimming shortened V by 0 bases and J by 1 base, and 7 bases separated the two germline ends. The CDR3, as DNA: TGTGCCAGCAGCGTAGCACCCGGGAACACTGAAGCTTTCTTT. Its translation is CASSVAPGNTEAFF.

This chain's CDR3 is CASSPIPGLAVYEQYF. The CDR3 coding sequence is TGTGCCAGTAGTCCAATACCGGGACTAGCAGTCTACGAGCAGTACTTC. The gene calls are TRBV19 and TRBJ2-7; 9 bases fit TRBD2. The CDR3 is 16 amino acids. Germline V lookup: CDR1 LNHDA, CDR2 SQIVND (reference sequence). V lost 5 bases to trimming and J lost 3 bases; unmatched junction nucleotides: 11.

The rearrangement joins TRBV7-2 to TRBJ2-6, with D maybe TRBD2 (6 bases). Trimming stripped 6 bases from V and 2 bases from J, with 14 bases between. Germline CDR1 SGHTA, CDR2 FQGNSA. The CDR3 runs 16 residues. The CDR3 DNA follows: TGTGCCAGCAGTTCAGTGGGGGGTACTGGGGCCAACGTCCTGACTTTC. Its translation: CASSSVGGTGANVLTF.

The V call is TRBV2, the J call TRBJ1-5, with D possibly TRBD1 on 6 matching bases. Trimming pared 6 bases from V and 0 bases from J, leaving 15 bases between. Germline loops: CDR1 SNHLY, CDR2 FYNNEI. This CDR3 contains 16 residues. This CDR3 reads CASSPVRTASNQPQHF. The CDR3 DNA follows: TGTGCCAGCAGCCCAGTACGGACAGCTAGCAATCAGCCCCAGCATTTT. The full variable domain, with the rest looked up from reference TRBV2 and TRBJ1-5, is EPEVTQTPSHQVTQMGQEVILRCVPISNHLYFYWYRQILGQKVEFLVSFYNNEISEKSEIFDDQFSVERPDGSNFTLKIRSTKLEDSAMYFCASSPVRTASNQPQHFGDGTRLSIL.

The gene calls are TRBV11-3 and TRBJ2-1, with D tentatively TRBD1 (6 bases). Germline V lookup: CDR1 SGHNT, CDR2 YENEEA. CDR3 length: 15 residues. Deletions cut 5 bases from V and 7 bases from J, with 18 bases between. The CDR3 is CASSLQQGALNEQFF. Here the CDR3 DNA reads TGTGCCAGCAGCCTTCAACAGGGAGCCCTTAATGAGCAGTTCTTC.

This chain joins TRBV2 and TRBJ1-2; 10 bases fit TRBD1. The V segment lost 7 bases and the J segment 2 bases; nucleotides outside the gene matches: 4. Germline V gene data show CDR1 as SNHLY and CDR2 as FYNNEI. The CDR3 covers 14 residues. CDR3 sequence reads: CASKVTGGNYGYTF. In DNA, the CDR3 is TGTGCCAGCAAAGTGACAGGGGGCAACTATGGCTACACCTTC.

CDR3 DNA sequence: TGTGCCAGCAGCTTAAGGGGGACTAGCGGCAATGAGCAGTTCTTC. Amino acids: CASSLRGTSGNEQFF. J is TRBJ2-1 and V is TRBV7-2, with 11 nucleotides matching TRBD2. Trimming at V came to 2 bases and at J to 6 bases, leaving 3 bases not matched to a gene. The germline V gene has CDR1 SGHTA and CDR2 FQGNSA. The CDR3 is made up of 15 amino acids.

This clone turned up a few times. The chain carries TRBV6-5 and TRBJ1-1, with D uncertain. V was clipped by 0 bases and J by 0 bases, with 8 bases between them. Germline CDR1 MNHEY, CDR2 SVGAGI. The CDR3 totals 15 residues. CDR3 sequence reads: CASSYSWRVNTEAFF. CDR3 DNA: TGTGCCAGCAGTTACTCGTGGAGGGTGAACACTGAAGCTTTCTTT.

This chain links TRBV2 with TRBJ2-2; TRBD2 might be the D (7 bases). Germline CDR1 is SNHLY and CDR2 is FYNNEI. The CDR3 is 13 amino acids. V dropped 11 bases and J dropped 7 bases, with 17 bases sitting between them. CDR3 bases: TGTGCCTGGGAACGGGGGGCGATCGGGGAGCTGTTTTTT. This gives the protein CAWERGAIGELFF.

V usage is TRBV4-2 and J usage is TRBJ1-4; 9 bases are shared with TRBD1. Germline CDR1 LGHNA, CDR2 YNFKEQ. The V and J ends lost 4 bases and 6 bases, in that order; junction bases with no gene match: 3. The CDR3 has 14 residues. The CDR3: CASSPRTGDEKLFF. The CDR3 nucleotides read TGTGCCAGCAGCCCGAGGACAGGGGATGAAAAACTGTTTTTT.